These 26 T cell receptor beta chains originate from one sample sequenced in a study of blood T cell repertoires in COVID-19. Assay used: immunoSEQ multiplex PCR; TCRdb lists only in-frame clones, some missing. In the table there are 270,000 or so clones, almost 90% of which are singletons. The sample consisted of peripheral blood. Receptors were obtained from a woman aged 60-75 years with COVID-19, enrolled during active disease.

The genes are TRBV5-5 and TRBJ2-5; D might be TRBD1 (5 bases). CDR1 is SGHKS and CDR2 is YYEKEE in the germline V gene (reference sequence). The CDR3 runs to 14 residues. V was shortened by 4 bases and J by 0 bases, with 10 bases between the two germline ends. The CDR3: CASSLRQYQETQYF. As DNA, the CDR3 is TGTGCCAGCAGCCTCCGACAGTACCAAGAGACCCAGTACTTC.

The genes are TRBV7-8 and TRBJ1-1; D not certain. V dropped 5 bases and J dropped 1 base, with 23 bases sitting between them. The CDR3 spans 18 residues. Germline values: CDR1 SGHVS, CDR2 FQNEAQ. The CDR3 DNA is TGTGCCAGCAGCCCCATATTACCTAATGAGGCCGCGAACACTGAAGCTTTCTTT. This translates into CASSPILPNEAANTEAFF.

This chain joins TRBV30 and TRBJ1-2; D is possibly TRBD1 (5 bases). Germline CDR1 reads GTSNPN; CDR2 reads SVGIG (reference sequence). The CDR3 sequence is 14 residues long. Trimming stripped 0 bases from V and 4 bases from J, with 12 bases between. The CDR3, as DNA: TGTGCCTGGAGTGTTTGGGGGGTGAGCTATGGCTACACCTTC. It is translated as CAWSVWGVSYGYTF.

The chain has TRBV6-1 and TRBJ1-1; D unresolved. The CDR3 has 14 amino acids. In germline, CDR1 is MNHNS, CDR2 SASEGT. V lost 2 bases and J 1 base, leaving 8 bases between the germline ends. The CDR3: CASSEQAKNTEAFF. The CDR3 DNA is TGTGCCAGCAGTGAACAGGCCAAGAACACTGAAGCTTTCTTT.

The CDR3 DNA is TGTGCCAGCAGCTTGGGGGGAGGGGACACTGAAGCTTTCTTT. Translating it yields CASSLGGGDTEAFF. V is TRBV5-6 and J is TRBJ1-1, with D possibly TRBD1 on 5 matching bases. Germline V CDR1 and CDR2: SGHDT, YYEEEE. CDR3 length: 14 residues. Trimming left V 0 bases short and J 3 bases short, with 9 bases between. Full variable domain (missing parts from reference TRBV5-6 and TRBJ1-1): DAGVTQSPTHLIKTRGQQVTLRCSPKSGHDTVSWYQQALGQGPQFIFQYYEEEERQRGNFPDRFSGHQFPNYSSELNVNALLLGDSALYLCASSLGGGDTEAFFGQGTRLTVV.

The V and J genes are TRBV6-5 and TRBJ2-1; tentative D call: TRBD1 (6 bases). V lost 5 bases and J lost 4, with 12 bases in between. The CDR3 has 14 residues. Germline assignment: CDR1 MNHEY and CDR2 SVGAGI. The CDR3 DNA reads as TGTGCCAGCAGTCTAGGACAGTGGTACAATGAGCAGTTCTTC. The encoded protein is CASSLGQWYNEQFF.

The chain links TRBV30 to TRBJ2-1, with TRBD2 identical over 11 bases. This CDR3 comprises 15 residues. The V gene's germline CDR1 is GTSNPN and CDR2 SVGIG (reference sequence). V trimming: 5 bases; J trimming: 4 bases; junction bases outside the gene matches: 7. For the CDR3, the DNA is TGTGCCTGGTCTCCTAGCGGGGGGACATACAATGAGCAGTTCTTC. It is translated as CAWSPSGGTYNEQFF.

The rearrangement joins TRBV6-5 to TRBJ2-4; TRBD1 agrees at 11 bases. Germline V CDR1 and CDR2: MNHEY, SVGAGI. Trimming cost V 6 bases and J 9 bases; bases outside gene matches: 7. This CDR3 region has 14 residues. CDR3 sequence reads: CASRSGTGGTIQYF. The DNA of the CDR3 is TGTGCCAGCAGGTCCGGGACAGGGGGGACCATTCAGTACTTC.

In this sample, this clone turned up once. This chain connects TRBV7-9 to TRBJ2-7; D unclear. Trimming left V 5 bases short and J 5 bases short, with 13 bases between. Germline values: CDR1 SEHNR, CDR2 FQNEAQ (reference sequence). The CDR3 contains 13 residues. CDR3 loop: CASSPPIEHEQYF. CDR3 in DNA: TGTGCCAGCAGCCCACCTATCGAACACGAGCAGTACTTC.

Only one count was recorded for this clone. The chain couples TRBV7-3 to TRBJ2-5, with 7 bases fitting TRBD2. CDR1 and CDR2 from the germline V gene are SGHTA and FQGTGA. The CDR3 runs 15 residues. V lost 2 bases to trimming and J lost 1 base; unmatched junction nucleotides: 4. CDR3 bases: TGTGCCAGCAGCTTAGGCCGGGGGGTCCAAGAGACCCAGTACTTC. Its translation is CASSLGRGVQETQYF.

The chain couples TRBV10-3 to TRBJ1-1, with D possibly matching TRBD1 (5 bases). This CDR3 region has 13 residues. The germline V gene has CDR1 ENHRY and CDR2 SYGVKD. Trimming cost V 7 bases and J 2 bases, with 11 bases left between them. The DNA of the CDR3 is TGTGCCATCAAGCAAGACAGTAACACTGAAGCTTTCTTT. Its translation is CAIKQDSNTEAFF.

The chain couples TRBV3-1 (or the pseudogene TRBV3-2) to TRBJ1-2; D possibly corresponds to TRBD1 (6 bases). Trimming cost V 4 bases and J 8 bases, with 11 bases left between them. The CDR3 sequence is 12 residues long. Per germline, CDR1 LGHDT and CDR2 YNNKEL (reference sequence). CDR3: CASSLLGQGYTF. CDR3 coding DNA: TGTGCCAGCAGCCTACTGGGACAAGGCTACACCTTC.

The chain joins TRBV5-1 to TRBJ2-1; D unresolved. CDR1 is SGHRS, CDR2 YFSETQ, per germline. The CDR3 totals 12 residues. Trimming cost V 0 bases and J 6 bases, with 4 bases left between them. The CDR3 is CASSLGGNEQFF. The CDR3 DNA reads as TGCGCCAGCAGCTTGGGCGGCAATGAGCAGTTCTTC.

The CDR3 loop is CASSLQGGNTGELFF. DNA for the CDR3: TGTGCCAGTAGTCTACAGGGGGGAAACACCGGGGAGCTGTTTTTT. V and J are TRBV19 and TRBJ2-2, with 8 positions matching TRBD1. Germline V gives CDR1 LNHDA, CDR2 SQIVND (reference sequence). The length of the CDR3 is 15 residues. V shed 5 bases and J 2 bases; nucleotides not matched to a gene: 4.

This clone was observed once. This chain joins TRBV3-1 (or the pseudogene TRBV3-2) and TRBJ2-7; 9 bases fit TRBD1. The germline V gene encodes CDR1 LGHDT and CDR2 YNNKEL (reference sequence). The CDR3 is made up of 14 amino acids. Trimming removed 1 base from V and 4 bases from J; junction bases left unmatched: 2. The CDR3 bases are TGTGCCAGCAGCCAAGGGACAGGGGAGTACGAGCAGTACTTC. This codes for CASSQGTGEYEQYF.

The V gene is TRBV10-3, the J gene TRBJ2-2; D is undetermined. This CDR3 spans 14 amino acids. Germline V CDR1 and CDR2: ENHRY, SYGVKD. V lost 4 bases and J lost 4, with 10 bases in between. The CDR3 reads CAISGALGTGELFF. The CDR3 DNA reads TGTGCCATCAGTGGGGCCTTAGGCACCGGGGAGCTGTTTTTT.

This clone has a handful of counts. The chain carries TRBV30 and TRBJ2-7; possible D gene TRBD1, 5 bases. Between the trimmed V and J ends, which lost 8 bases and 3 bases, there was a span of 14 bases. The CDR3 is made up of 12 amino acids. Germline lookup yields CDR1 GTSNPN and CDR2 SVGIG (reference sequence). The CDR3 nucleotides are TGTGCCGGGAAGGGGAATAGCTACGAGCAGTACTTC. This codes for CAGKGNSYEQYF.

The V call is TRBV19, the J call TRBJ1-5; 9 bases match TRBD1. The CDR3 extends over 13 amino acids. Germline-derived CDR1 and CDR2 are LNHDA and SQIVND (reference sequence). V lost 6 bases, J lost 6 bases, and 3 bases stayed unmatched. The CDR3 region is CASSLQGAQPQHF. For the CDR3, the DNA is TGTGCCAGTAGCCTACAGGGGGCTCAGCCCCAGCATTTT.

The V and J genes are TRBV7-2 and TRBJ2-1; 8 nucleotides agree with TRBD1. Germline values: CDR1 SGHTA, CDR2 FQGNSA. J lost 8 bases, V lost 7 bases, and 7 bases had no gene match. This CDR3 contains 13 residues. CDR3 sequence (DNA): TGTGCCAGCACCCAGGGGGCCCGCTATGAGCAGTTCTTC. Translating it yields CASTQGARYEQFF. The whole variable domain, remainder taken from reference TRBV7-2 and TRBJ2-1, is GAGVSQSPSNKVTEKGKDVELRCDPISGHTALYWYRQSLGQGLEFLIYFQGNSAPDKSGLPSDRFSAERTGGSVSTLTIQRTQQEDSAVYLCASTQGARYEQFFGPGTRLTVL.

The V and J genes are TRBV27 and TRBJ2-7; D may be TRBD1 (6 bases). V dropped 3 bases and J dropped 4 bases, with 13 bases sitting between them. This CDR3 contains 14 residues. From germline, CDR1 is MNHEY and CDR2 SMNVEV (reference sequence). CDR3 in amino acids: CASSFSQGQYEQYF. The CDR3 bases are TGTGCCAGCAGTTTTTCCCAGGGGCAATACGAGCAGTACTTC.

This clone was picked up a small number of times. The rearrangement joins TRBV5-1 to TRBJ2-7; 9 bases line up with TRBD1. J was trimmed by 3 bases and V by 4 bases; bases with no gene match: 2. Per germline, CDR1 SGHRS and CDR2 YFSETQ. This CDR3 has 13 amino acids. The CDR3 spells CASSPDRGYEQYF. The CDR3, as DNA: TGCGCCAGCAGCCCGGACAGGGGCTACGAGCAGTACTTC.

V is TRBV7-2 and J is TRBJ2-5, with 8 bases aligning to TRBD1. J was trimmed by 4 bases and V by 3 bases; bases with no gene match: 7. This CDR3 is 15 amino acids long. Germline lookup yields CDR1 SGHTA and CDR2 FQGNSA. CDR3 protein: CASSFGNRGAETQYF. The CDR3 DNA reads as TGTGCCAGCAGCTTTGGGAACAGGGGGGCAGAGACCCAGTACTTC.

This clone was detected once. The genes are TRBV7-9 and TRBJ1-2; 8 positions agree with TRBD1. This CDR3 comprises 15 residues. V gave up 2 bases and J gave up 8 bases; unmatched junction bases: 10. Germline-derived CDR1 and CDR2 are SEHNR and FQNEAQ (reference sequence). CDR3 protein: CASSLSPRQGNGYTF. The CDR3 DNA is TGTGCCAGCAGCTTATCCCCTAGACAGGGGAACGGCTACACCTTC. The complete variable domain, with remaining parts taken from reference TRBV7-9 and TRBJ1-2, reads DTGVSQNPRHKITKRGQNVTFRCDPISEHNRLYWYRQTLGQGPEFLTYFQNEAQLEKSRLLSDRFSAERPKGSFSTLEIQRTEQGDSAMYLCASSLSPRQGNGYTFGSGTRLTVV.

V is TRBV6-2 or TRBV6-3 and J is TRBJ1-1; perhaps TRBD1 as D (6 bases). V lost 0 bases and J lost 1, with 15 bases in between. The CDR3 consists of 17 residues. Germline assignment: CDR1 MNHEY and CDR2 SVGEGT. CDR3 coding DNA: TGTGCCAGCAGTTACTCGAGGGGGTGGAGCGGGAACACTGAAGCTTTCTTT. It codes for CASSYSRGWSGNTEAFF.

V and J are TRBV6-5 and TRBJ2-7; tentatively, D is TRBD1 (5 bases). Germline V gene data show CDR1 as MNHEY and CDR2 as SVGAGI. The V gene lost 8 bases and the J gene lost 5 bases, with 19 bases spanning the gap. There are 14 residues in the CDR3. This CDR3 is CASSRQGGKNEQYF. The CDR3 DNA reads TGTGCCAGCTCCAGGCAGGGTGGAAAGAACGAGCAGTACTTC.

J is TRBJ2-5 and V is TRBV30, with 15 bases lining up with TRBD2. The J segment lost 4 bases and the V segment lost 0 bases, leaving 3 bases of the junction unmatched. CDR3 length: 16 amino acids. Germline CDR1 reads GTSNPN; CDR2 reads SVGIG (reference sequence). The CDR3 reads CAWSVGLAGGRETQYF. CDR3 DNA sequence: TGTGCCTGGAGTGTAGGACTAGCGGGGGGGCGAGAGACCCAGTACTTC.